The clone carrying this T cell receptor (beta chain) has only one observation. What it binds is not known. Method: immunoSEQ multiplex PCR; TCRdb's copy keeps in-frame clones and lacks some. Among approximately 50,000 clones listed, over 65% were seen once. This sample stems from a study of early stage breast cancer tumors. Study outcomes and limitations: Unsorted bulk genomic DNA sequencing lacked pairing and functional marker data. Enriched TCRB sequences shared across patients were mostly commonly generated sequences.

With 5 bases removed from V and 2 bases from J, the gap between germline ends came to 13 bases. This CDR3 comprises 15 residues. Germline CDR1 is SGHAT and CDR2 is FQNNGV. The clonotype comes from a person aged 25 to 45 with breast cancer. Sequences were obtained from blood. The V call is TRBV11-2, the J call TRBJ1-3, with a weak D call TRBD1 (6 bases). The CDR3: CASSLRGVAGNTIYF. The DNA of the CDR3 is TGTGCCAGCAGCCTCAGGGGAGTAGCTGGAAACACCATATATTTT.